Shown below are 30 T cell receptor beta chains from a single sample sequenced in a study of CD8 T cells in ankylosing spondylitis. Study outcomes and limitations: There was a TCR beta motif, made of several highly homologous variants, that appeared characteristic of ankylosing spondylitis blood.

The antigens of these receptors remain unknown. TCRdb analysed the 5' RACE reads with MiXCR anew, one entry per CDR3 protein. The sample consists of approximately 540,000 distinct CDR3 sequences, over 9.5% of them appearing once. Sequenced: blood, either unsorted or a sorted T cell fraction (not recorded which). All receptors come from a male donor with ankylosing spondylitis.

This clonotype has a handful of counts. The chain links TRBV27 to TRBJ1-1; perhaps TRBD1 as D (6 bases). CDR1 and CDR2 (germline): MNHEY, SMNVEV (reference sequence). Trimming pared 5 bases from V and 0 bases from J, leaving 19 bases between. The CDR3 length is 17 residues. For the CDR3, the DNA is TGTGCCAGCAGTAAATGGGGGGGCGAGAATATGAACACTGAAGCTTTCTTT. It yields the protein CASSKWGGENMNTEAFF.

This chain links TRBV14 with TRBJ2-5; unclear D gene. Germline V gene sequence: CDR1 SGHDN, CDR2 FVKESK. The CDR3 spans 15 residues. Trimming stripped 1 base from V and 0 bases from J, with 9 bases between. The CDR3 sequence is CASSQGGPYQETQYF. The CDR3 nucleotides read TGTGCCAGCAGCCAAGGAGGACCTTACCAAGAGACCCAGTACTTC.

This clonotype was detected only a few times. This rearrangement joins TRBV20-1 to TRBJ2-7; the match to TRBD1 covers 10 bases. The V gene's germline CDR1 is DFQATT and CDR2 SNEGSKA (reference sequence). The CDR3 spans 15 residues. The V gene end was trimmed by 6 bases and the J gene end by 4 bases; junction bases not matched to a gene: 12. The CDR3 is CSAQAVGTGAYEQYF. CDR3 sequence (DNA): TGCAGTGCCCAAGCGGTCGGGACAGGGGCTTACGAGCAGTACTTC.

J is TRBJ1-1 and V is TRBV20-1; weak D call: TRBD1 (6 bases). The CDR3 totals 16 residues. Germline-derived CDR1 and CDR2 are DFQATT and SNEGSKA (reference sequence). Trimming shortened V by 5 bases and J by 4 bases, and 23 bases separated the two germline ends. CDR3 sequence (DNA): TGCAGTGCTTTGAGGGGGGTATTCGATTGGGGCACTGAAGCTTTCTTT. It codes for CSALRGVFDWGTEAFF.

This clonotype has more than one count but fewer than ten. This chain links TRBV20-1 with TRBJ2-5, with D possibly TRBD1 on 5 matching bases. This CDR3 contains 11 residues. Germline V lookup: CDR1 DFQATT, CDR2 SNEGSKA (reference sequence). The germline V and J ends were trimmed by 7 bases and 1 base, with 7 bases remaining between them. The CDR3 protein is CSGTFQETQYF. CDR3 coding DNA: TGCAGTGGGACATTCCAAGAGACCCAGTACTTC.

Remarks on this clonotype: The conserved closing phenylalanine or tryptophan is absent in this CDR3, likely reflecting a read error. The V and J genes are TRBV20-1 and TRBJ1-2, with D unresolved. Germline V lookup: CDR1 DFQATT, CDR2 SNEGSKA (reference sequence). CDR3 length: 14 residues. The V end lost 4 bases, the J end lost 4 bases, and 16 bases lay between the germline ends. The CDR3 DNA is TGCAGTGCTATTCATTTGGCAAGTGTCTATGGCTACACCTTA. This gives the protein CSAIHLASVYGYTL.

The rearrangement links TRBV3-1 to TRBJ2-1; D tentatively reads TRBD1 or TRBD2 (5 bases each). Germline V CDR1 and CDR2: LGHDT, YNNKEL (reference sequence). The germline V and J ends were trimmed by 0 bases and 8 bases, with 11 bases remaining between them. CDR3 size: 14 residues. The CDR3 region has the DNA TGTGCCAGCAGCCAAGAGTCGGGGCCGTATGAGCAGTTCTTC. It translates to CASSQESGPYEQFF.

This clonotype was counted many times. At one boundary the junction diverges from the germline segment, which might be a read error. This sequence joins TRBV5-1 and TRBJ2-5, with D uncertain. The CDR3 spans 11 residues. Germline CDR1 is SGHRS and CDR2 is YFSETQ. In DNA, the CDR3 is TGTGCCAGCAGTTTCGGGGAGACCCAGTACTTC. This codes for CASSFGETQYF.

CDR3 sequence reads: CASSLDPAGSSYNSPLHF. The CDR3 DNA sequence: TGCGCCAGCAGCTTGGATCCCGCAGGGAGCTCCTATAATTCACCCCTCCACTTT. The rearrangement links TRBV5-1 to TRBJ1-6; D might be TRBD1 (5 bases). The V end was cut by 0 bases, the J end by 0 bases, with 13 bases between. The CDR3 covers 18 residues. Germline CDR1 reads SGHRS; CDR2 reads YFSETQ. The variable domain in full, completed from reference TRBV5-1 and TRBJ1-6, reads KAGVTQTPRYLIKTRGQQVTLSCSPISGHRSVSWYQQTPGQGLQFLFEYFSETQRNKGNFPGRFSGRQFSNSRSEMNVSTLELGDSALYLCASSLDPAGSSYNSPLHFGNGTRLTVT.

This chain joins TRBV18 and TRBJ2-7; the D is unclear. Germline V lookup: CDR1 KGHSH, CDR2 LQKENI. V was trimmed by 3 bases and J by 2 bases, leaving 11 bases between them. The CDR3 totals 14 residues. The CDR3 nucleotides are TGTGCCAGCTCACCTTCCGGGCGGACCTACGAGCAGTACTTC. This sequence encodes CASSPSGRTYEQYF.

The chain employs TRBV11-2 and TRBJ2-1, with D perhaps matching TRBD2 (6 bases). In germline, CDR1 is SGHAT, CDR2 FQNNGV. This CDR3 is built from 14 residues. The ends were cut back, 8 bases at V and 4 bases at J, with 15 bases in the middle. Here the CDR3 reads CASAGGGGYNEQFF. The CDR3 bases are TGTGCCAGCGCCGGGGGTGGGGGATACAATGAGCAGTTCTTC.

This clonotype was observed a few times. V gene TRBV20-1 combines with J gene TRBJ1-4; 8 bases map to TRBD1. The CDR3 is made up of 19 amino acids. Germline lookup yields CDR1 DFQATT and CDR2 SNEGSKA (reference sequence). The junction had 21 bases not matched to a gene; V was cut back by 7 bases and J by 2 bases. CDR3 residues: CSVPAPGQASLGTNEKLFF. In DNA, the CDR3 is TGCAGTGTTCCCGCTCCGGGACAGGCCTCTCTGGGGACTAATGAAAAACTGTTTTTT.

This clonotype was observed a handful of times. The chain carries TRBV20-1 and TRBJ2-1, with 7 bases fitting TRBD2. Germline CDR1 DFQATT, CDR2 SNEGSKA (reference sequence). CDR3 size: 15 residues. With 3 bases clipped from V and 0 bases from J, the junction kept 5 bases outside the gene matches. CDR3 in amino acids: CSASLLASSYNEQFF. Written as DNA, the CDR3 is TGCAGTGCTAGTTTACTAGCGAGCTCCTACAATGAGCAGTTCTTC.

In its sample, this clonotype was seen many times. The rearrangement links TRBV6-5 to TRBJ2-1, with D maybe TRBD2 (6 bases). The CDR3 is 15 residues long. Trimming shortened V by 2 bases and J by 5 bases, and 13 bases separated the two germline ends. The germline V gene has CDR1 MNHEY and CDR2 SVGAGI. The DNA for the CDR3 is TGTGCCAGCAGTTACGGTGGAGGGTTTGACAATGAGCAGTTCTTC. Protein sequence: CASSYGGGFDNEQFF.

This clonotype was seen more than once but under ten times. The chain joins TRBV12-3 or TRBV12-4 to TRBJ2-3; 13 bases are a match to TRBD2. V lost 1 base to trimming and J lost 3 bases; unmatched junction nucleotides: 10. The CDR3 sequence is 19 residues long. In nucleotides, the CDR3 is TGTGCCAGCAGTTTAGAGTCCGTGACTAGCGGGAGGCCAACAGATACGCAGTATTTT. This translates into CASSLESVTSGRPTDTQYF.

This clonotype turned up a few times. This chain links TRBV24-1 with TRBJ2-1, with D unclear. Deletions cut 0 bases from V and 7 bases from J, with 3 bases between. Per the germline V gene, CDR1 is KGHDR and CDR2 is SFDVKD. This CDR3 has 12 amino acids. In nucleotides, the CDR3 is TGTGCCACCAGTGATTTGTATAATGAGCAGTTCTTC. Translating it yields CATSDLYNEQFF.

The chain uses TRBV10-3 and TRBJ2-2, with 8 bases lining up with TRBD1. CDR1 ENHRY and CDR2 SYGVKD come from the germline V gene. With 7 bases clipped from V and 5 bases from J, the junction kept 6 bases outside the gene matches. The CDR3 extends over 14 amino acids. The CDR3 protein is CAITPQGGTGELFF. For the CDR3, the DNA is TGTGCCATCACTCCACAGGGGGGAACCGGGGAGCTGTTTTTT.

This clonotype has more than one count but fewer than ten. The rearrangement uses TRBV3-1 and TRBJ2-1; perhaps TRBD2 as D (5 bases). The germline V gene has CDR1 LGHDT and CDR2 YNNKEL (reference sequence). V was trimmed by 4 bases and J by 3 bases, leaving 19 bases between them. The CDR3 loop spans 17 amino acids. This CDR3 is CASSLPPHSGIYNEQFF. DNA for the CDR3: TGTGCCAGCAGCCTCCCCCCGCACTCGGGAATCTACAATGAGCAGTTCTTC.

This CDR3 reads CASTLGQNYGYTF. CDR3 nucleotide sequence: TGTGCCAGCACCCTGGGGCAGAACTATGGCTACACCTTC. This chain uses TRBV5-6 with TRBJ1-2, with a possible D match to TRBD1 (5 bases). The germline V gene has CDR1 SGHDT and CDR2 YYEEEE. The CDR3 extends over 13 amino acids. V was clipped by 6 bases and J by 2 bases, with 11 bases between them. Drawing the rest from reference TRBV5-6 and TRBJ1-2, the complete variable domain is DAGVTQSPTHLIKTRGQQVTLRCSPKSGHDTVSWYQQALGQGPQFIFQYYEEEERQRGNFPDRFSGHQFPNYSSELNVNALLLGDSALYLCASTLGQNYGYTFGSGTRLTVV.

This clonotype was detected ten times or more. The chain uses TRBV5-1 and TRBJ2-1; 10 nucleotides agree with TRBD2. The CDR3 runs to 16 residues. Germline V gene sequence: CDR1 SGHRS, CDR2 YFSETQ. The V gene end was trimmed by 5 bases and the J gene end by 8 bases; junction bases not matched to a gene: 13. The CDR3 DNA follows: TGCGCCAGCAGTCCCTATAGCGGGAGGAGTAACGATGAGCAGTTCTTC. It codes for CASSPYSGRSNDEQFF. Complete variable domain (other parts from reference TRBV5-1 and TRBJ2-1): KAGVTQTPRYLIKTRGQQVTLSCSPISGHRSVSWYQQTPGQGLQFLFEYFSETQRNKGNFPGRFSGRQFSNSRSEMNVSTLELGDSALYLCASSPYSGRSNDEQFFGPGTRLTVL.

This clonotype showed up many times. This rearrangement joins TRBV12-3 or TRBV12-4 to TRBJ2-5; the D call may be TRBD1 or TRBD2 (5 bases each). Trimming cost V 3 bases and J 1 base, with 12 bases left between them. CDR3 length equals 15 residues. CDR3 protein: CASSFMGEPQETQYF. DNA of the CDR3: TGTGCCAGCAGTTTCATGGGGGAGCCCCAAGAGACCCAGTACTTC.

The chain combines TRBV11-1 with TRBJ2-1, with TRBD1 matching over 7 bases. Germline CDR1 and CDR2: SGHAT and FQDESV (reference sequence). This CDR3 comprises 18 residues. The V segment lost 4 bases and the J segment 9 bases; nucleotides outside the gene matches: 21. CDR3 nucleotides: TGTGCCAGCAGCTCAACGACAGGGCGGAAGCCGCTTCGCAGTGAGCAGTTCTTC. Translating it yields CASSSTTGRKPLRSEQFF. Combining the CDR3 with reference TRBV11-1 and TRBJ2-1 gives the whole variable domain EAEVAQSPRYKITEKSQAVAFWCDPISGHATLYWYRQILGQGPELLVQFQDESVVDDSQLPKDRFSAERLKGVDSTLKIQPAELGDSAMYLCASSSTTGRKPLRSEQFFGPGTRLTVL.

The chain employs TRBV4-2 and TRBJ2-2; D is unresolved. The CDR3 is 13 residues long. Germline V lookup: CDR1 LGHNA, CDR2 YNFKEQ. The V end was cut by 4 bases, the J end by 7 bases, with 10 bases between. DNA of the CDR3: TGTGCCAGCAGCCCCCACTATTACGGGGAGCTGTTTTTT. Translating it yields CASSPHYYGELFF.

This clonotype appeared many times. This chain uses TRBV11-2 with TRBJ2-7, with 12 nucleotides matching TRBD1. V lost 6 bases, J lost 3 bases, and 6 bases stayed unmatched. CDR3 size: 15 residues. The germline V gene has CDR1 SGHAT and CDR2 FQNNGV. For the CDR3, the DNA is TGTGCCAGCAGATGGGGGACAGGGGGCCTCTACGAGCAGTACTTC. It specifies CASRWGTGGLYEQYF.

The rearrangement uses TRBV27 and TRBJ2-7; D gene unclear. Deletions cut 9 bases from V and 9 bases from J, with 12 bases between. CDR1 MNHEY and CDR2 SMNVEV come from the germline V gene (reference sequence). CDR3 size: 10 residues. The CDR3 nucleotides are TGTGCCAGACCGTACGAGTGGCAGTACTTC. Encoded protein: CARPYEWQYF.

Only a few counts were recorded for this clonotype. The chain employs TRBV5-1 and TRBJ2-3; TRBD2 might be the D (6 bases). Trimming took 0 bases from V and 8 from J, leaving 16 bases between them. The V gene's germline CDR1 is SGHRS and CDR2 YFSETQ. CDR3 size: 15 residues. The CDR3 nucleotides read TGCGCCAGCAGCTTGGTAGCGGCCACGGGCGGTACGCAGTATTTT. This codes for CASSLVAATGGTQYF.

The sample holds a few counts of this clonotype. The rearrangement links TRBV20-1 to TRBJ1-5, with TRBD1 identical over 9 bases. The germline gives CDR1 DFQATT, CDR2 SNEGSKA (reference sequence). V trimming: 6 bases; J trimming: 2 bases; junction bases outside the gene matches: 5. This CDR3 comprises 14 residues. In nucleotides, the CDR3 is TGCAGTGCAAAACAGGGGGCCGGCAATCAGCCCCAGCATTTT. It encodes CSAKQGAGNQPQHF.

The gene calls are TRBV5-5 and TRBJ1-4, with D unclear. This CDR3 spans 11 amino acids. Trimming stripped 5 bases from V and 5 bases from J, with 4 bases between. Germline CDR1 SGHKS, CDR2 YYEKEE (reference sequence). This CDR3 reads CASSQNEKLFF. The CDR3 DNA reads TGTGCCAGCAGTCAAAATGAAAAACTGTTTTTT.

The sample holds many counts of this clonotype. This chain uses TRBV29-1 with TRBJ2-3; 13 bases line up with TRBD2. CDR3 size: 15 residues. Germline V gene lookup returns CDR1 SQVTM and CDR2 ANQGSEA. The V and J ends lost 6 bases and 1 base, in that order; junction bases with no gene match: 4. CDR3 in amino acids: CSVGTSGARTDTQYF. In nucleotides, the CDR3 is TGCAGCGTGGGGACTAGCGGGGCCCGCACAGATACGCAGTATTTT.

This clonotype was seen a handful of times. V usage is TRBV7-9 and J usage is TRBJ2-7; 9 positions agree with TRBD1. With V trimmed by 5 bases and J by 3 bases, 8 bases remained unmatched. The germline V gene encodes CDR1 SEHNR and CDR2 FQNEAQ (reference sequence). This CDR3 spans 15 amino acids. The CDR3 DNA is TGTGCCAGCAGCGTATCCGGGACAGGGATCTACGAGCAGTACTTC. Residues: CASSVSGTGIYEQYF. Drawing the rest from reference TRBV7-9 and TRBJ2-7, the complete variable domain is DTGVSQNPRHKITKRGQNVTFRCDPISEHNRLYWYRQTLGQGPEFLTYFQNEAQLEKSRLLSDRFSAERPKGSFSTLEIQRTEQGDSAMYLCASSVSGTGIYEQYFGPGTRLTVT.